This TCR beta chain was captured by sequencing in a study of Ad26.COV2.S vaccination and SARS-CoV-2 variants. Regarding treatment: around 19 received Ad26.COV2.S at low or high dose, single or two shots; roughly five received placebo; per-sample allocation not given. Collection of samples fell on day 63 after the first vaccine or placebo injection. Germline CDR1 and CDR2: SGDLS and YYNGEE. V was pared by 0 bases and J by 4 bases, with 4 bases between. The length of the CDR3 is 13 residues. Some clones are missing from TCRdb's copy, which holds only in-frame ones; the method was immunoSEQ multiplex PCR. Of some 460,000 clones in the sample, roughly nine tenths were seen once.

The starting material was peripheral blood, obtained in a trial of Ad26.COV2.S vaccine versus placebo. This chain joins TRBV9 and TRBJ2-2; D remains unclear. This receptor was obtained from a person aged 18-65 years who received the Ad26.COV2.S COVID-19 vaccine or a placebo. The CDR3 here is CASSVGITGELFF. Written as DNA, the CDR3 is TGTGCCAGCAGCGTAGGGATCACCGGGGAGCTGTTTTTT.